This record concerns one T cell receptor beta chain sequence. Those enrolled, adults aged 18 to 89 years, came from about 24 US areas. These data come from a study of blood T cell repertoires in COVID-19. Study-wide background: The United States, Italy and Spain were the sources of the acute and convalescent COVID-19 samples. The analysed material was cDNA or gDNA that came from T cells, B-cell-depleted T cells, or PBMCs.

The CDR3 is 14 residues long. Germline CDR1 is SQVTM and CDR2 is ANQGSEA. V lost 6 bases, J lost 6 bases, and 21 bases lay in between. Authors' processing steps: Amplification from reference gene primers served as the basis for estimated nucleated cell counts. The assay was immunoSEQ multiplex PCR, and TCRdb's table has in-frame clones only and misses some. V and J calls and clone size follow that table, whereas D and trimming were derived from the DNA. In the table there are roughly 200,000 clones, roughly nine tenths of which are singletons. This chain links TRBV29-1 with TRBJ2-7; the D gene is possibly TRBD1 (6 bases). This clonotype originated in a woman aged 40 to 50 with acute COVID-19. Sequenced sample: PBMCs or T cells enriched from blood (not recorded which). The CDR3 is CSVTGAGVTGEQYF. The CDR3, as DNA: TGCAGCGTAACCGGGGCAGGGGTGACGGGCGAGCAGTACTTC.